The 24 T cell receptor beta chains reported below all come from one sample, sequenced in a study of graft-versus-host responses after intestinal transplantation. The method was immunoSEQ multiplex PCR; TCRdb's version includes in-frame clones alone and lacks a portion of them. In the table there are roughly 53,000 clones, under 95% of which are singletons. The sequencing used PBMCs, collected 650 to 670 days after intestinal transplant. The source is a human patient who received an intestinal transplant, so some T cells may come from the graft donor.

CDR3 nucleotides: TGTGCCAGCGCCTCGGTCACTGAAGCTTTCTTT. Its translation is CASASVTEAFF. V gene TRBV7-9 combines with J gene TRBJ1-1; no clear D gene. The CDR3 is 11 amino acids. Germline V gene lookup returns CDR1 SEHNR and CDR2 FQNEAQ (reference sequence). The V end was cut by 8 bases, the J end by 4 bases, with 8 bases between.

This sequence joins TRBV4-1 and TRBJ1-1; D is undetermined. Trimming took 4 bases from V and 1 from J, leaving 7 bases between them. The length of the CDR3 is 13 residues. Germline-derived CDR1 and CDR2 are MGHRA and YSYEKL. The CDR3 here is CASSPDGNTEAFF. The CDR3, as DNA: TGCGCCAGCAGCCCCGACGGGAACACTGAAGCTTTCTTT.

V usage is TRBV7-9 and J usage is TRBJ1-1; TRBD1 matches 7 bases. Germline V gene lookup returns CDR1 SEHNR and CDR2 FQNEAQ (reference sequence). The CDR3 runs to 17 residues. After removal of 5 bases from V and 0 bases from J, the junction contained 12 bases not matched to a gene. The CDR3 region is CASSPRQGPYMNTEAFF. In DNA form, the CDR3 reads TGTGCCAGCAGCCCACGACAGGGCCCTTACATGAACACTGAAGCTTTCTTT.

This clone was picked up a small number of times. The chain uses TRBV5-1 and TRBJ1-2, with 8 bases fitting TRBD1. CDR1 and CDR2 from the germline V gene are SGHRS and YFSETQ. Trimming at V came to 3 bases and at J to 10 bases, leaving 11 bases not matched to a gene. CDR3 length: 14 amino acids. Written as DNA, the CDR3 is TGCGCCAGCAGCTACCAGGCGGACAGGGCTGACTACACCTTC. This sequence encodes CASSYQADRADYTF.

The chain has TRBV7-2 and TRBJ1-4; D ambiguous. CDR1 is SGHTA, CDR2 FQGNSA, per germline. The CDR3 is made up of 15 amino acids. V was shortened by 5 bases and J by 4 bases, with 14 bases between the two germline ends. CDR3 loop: CASSPRGVSNEKLFF. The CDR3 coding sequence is TGTGCCAGCAGCCCTCGTGGGGTCAGTAATGAAAAACTGTTTTTT.

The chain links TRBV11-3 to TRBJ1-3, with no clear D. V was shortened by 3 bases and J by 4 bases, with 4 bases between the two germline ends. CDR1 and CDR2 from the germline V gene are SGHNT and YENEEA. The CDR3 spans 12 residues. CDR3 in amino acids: CASSFSGNTIYF. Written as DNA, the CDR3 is TGTGCCAGCAGCTTTTCCGGAAACACCATATATTTT.

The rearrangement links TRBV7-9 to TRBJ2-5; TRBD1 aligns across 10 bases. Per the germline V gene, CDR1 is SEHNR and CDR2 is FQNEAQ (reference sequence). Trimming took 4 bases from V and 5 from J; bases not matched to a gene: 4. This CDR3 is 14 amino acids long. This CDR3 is CASSWSDRGETQYF. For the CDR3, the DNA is TGTGCCAGCAGCTGGTCGGACAGGGGGGAGACCCAGTACTTC.

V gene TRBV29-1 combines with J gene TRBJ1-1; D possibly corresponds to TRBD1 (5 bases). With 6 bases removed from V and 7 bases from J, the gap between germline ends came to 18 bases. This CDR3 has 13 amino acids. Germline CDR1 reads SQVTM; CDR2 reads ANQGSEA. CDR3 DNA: TGCAGCGTCGGCCGCACAGGAGCAAATGAAGCTTTCTTT. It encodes CSVGRTGANEAFF.

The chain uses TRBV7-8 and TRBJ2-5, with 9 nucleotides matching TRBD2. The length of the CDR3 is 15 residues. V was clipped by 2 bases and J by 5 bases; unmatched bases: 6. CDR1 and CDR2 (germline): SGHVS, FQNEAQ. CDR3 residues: CASSLIAGVGETQYF. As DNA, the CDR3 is TGTGCCAGCAGCTTAATAGCGGGGGTGGGGGAGACCCAGTACTTC.

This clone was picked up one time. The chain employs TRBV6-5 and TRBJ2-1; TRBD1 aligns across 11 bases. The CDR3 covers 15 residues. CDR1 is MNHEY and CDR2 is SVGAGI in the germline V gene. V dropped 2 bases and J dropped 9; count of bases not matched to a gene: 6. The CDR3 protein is CASSYGDRGRSEQFF. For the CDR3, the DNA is TGTGCCAGCAGTTACGGGGACAGGGGGAGGAGTGAGCAGTTCTTC.

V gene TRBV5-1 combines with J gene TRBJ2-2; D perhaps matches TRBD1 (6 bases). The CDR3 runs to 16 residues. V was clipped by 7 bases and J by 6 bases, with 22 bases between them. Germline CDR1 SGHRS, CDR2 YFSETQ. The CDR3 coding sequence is TGCGCCAGCCACCCGGGGCAGGGGTTGGAGTCCGGGGAGCTGTTTTTT. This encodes CASHPGQGLESGELFF.

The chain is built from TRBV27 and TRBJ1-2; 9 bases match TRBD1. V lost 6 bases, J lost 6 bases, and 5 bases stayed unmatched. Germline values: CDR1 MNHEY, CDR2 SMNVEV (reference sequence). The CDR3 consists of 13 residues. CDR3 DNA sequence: TGTGCCAGCAGCCACAGGGGGCGAGATGGCTACACCTTC. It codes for CASSHRGRDGYTF.

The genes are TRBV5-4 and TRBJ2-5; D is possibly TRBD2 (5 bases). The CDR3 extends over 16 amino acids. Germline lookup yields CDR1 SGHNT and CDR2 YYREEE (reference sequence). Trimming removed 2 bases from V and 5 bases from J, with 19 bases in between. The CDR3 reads CASSFMSRGWVETQYF. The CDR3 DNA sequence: TGTGCCAGCAGCTTTATGTCCCGGGGATGGGTGGAGACCCAGTACTTC.

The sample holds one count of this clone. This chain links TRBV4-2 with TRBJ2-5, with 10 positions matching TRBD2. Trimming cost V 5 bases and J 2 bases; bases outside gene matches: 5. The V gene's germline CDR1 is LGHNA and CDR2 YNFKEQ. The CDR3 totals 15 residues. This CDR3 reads CASSGHSGGQETQYF. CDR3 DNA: TGTGCCAGCAGCGGCCATAGCGGGGGGCAAGAGACCCAGTACTTC.

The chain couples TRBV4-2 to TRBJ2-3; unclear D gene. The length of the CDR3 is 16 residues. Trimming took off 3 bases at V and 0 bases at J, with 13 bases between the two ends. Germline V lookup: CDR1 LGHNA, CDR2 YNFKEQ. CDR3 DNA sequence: TGTGCCAGCAGCCAGGGGAACCCGACGAGCACAGATACGCAGTATTTT. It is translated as CASSQGNPTSTDTQYF.

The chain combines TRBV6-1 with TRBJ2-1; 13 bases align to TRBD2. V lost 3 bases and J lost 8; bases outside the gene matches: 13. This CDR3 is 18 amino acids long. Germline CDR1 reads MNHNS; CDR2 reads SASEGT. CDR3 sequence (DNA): TGTGCCAGCAGTGAGGGACTAGCGGGGAGACAAGAAGCCTATGAGCAGTTCTTC. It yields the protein CASSEGLAGRQEAYEQFF.

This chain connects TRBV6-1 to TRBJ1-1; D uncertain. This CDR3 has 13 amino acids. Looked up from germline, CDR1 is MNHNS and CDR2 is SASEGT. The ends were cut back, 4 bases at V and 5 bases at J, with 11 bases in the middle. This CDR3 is CASSAVGRTEAFF. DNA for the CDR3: TGTGCCAGCAGTGCAGTAGGGAGGACTGAAGCTTTCTTT.

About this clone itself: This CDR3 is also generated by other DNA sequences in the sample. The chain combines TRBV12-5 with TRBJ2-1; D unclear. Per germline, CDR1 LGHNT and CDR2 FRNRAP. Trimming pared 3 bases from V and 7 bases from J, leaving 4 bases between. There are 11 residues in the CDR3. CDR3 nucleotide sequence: TGTGCTAGTGGTTTCAGTAATGAGCAGTTCTTC. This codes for CASGFSNEQFF.

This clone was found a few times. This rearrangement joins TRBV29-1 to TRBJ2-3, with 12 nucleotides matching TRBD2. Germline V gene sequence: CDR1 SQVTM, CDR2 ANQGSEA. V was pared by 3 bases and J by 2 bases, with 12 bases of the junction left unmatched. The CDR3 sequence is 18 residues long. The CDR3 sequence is CSVESWASGGVATDTQYF. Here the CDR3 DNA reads TGCAGCGTTGAGTCGTGGGCTAGCGGGGGGGTCGCCACAGATACGCAGTATTTT.

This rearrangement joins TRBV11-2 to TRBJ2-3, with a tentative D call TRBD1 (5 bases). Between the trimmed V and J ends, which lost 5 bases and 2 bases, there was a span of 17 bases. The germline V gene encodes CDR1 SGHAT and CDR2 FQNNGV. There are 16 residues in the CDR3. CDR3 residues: CASSTGVGAATDTQYF. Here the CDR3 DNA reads TGTGCCAGCAGCACCGGTGTTGGGGCGGCCACAGATACGCAGTATTTT.

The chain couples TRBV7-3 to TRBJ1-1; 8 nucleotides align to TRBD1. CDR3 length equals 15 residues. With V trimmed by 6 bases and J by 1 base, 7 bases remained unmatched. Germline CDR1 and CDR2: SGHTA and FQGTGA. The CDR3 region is CASSPQGAWNTEAFF. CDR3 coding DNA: TGTGCCAGCAGTCCTCAGGGGGCTTGGAACACTGAAGCTTTCTTT.

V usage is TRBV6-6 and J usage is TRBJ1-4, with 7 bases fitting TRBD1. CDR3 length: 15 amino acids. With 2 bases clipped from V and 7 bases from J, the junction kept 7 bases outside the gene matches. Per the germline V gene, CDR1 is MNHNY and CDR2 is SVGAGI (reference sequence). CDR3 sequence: CASSYGADRPEKLFF. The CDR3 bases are TGTGCCAGCAGTTACGGAGCGGACAGGCCTGAAAAACTGTTTTTT.

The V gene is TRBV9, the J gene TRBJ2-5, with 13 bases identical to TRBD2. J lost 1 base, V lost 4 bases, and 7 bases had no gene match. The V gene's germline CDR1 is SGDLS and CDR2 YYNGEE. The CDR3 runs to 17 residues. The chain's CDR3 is CASSTGLAGSGQETQYF. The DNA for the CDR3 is TGTGCCAGCAGCACGGGACTAGCGGGGAGTGGCCAAGAGACCCAGTACTTC.

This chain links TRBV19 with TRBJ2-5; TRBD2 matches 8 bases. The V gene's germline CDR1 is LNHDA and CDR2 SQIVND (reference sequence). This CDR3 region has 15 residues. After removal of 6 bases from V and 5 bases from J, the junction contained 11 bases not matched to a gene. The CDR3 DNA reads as TGTGCCAGTAGAGCAAACCGGGGGGGCACGGAGACCCAGTACTTC. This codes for CASRANRGGTETQYF.